This T cell receptor beta chain was profiled in a study of cytomegalovirus exposure and HLA in healthy donors (dated by TCRdb to 2016 to 2017). Background for the entire study: According to an earlier analysis of a few hundred of the donors, roughly 180 million T cells yielded roughly 110 million unique TCR beta sequences and approximately 300 Gb of sequence data. High-throughput TCR immunosequencing, statistical association of individual TCRs with disease status, and machine learning were combined to predict cytomegalovirus infection status. A later genetic analysis took genome-wide SNP genotypes for about three fifths of the roughly 700 donors and used that subset as a discovery cohort. An early release that covered some 640 HLA-typed donors contained about 300 gigabases of sequencing data and tens of millions of unique TCR sequences. The study used immunosequencing to profile the T cell repertoires of about 670 subjects and linked those repertoires to cytomegalovirus serostatus. Alongside the repertoire data, information on donor age, sex, ethnicity and CMV serostatus was compiled. On average, 235,054 unique TCR beta nucleotide sequences were sequenced per donor among 398 genotyped donors of the cohort, with around 19% of those sequences being non-productive. The study aimed to test whether signatures of past pathogen exposure could be identified by cataloging public T cell receptors. A later analysis re-analyzed previously published TCR beta repertoires from about 600 donors and added high-resolution HLA genotyping to study TCR occurrence patterns. The number of donors typed differed by locus, with about 629-640 for A, B, C, DRB1 and DQB1, 522 for DQA1, 600 to 610 for DPA1, and some 440 for DPB1. The genetic ancestry cluster associated with self-reported Caucasian donors included 65% to 90% of the 398 genotyped donors. An earlier analysis of roughly 580 of the donors used high-throughput TCR beta sequencing to judge whether each TCR beta V gene segment behaved as functional or pseudogenic. HLA typing included class I and class II loci at four-digit resolution. Along with the roughly 670-subject first cohort, a separate validation cohort of over 90 different subjects was used. About five DR-DQ haplotypes were handled as single units for association and clustering because linkage in the cohort was strong. Rather than drawing on any new phenotypic data, the later analysis identified candidate immune exposures from TCR beta sequences and the way those sequences occurred across donors. Every repertoire in the discovery cohort had been generated on one and the same sequencing platform.

Trimming takes 3 bases from V and 5 bases from J, and the germline ends sit 13 bases apart. The CDR3 starts with the cysteine, ends with the phenylalanine, and has 14 residues. Only the CDR3 DNA is retained, 42 bases long and in frame from the first base. A remark on this clone: Its specific antigen is unknown. Base qualities were left out, and no much larger clone turns up one base away.

The library was prepared using the immunoSEQ multiplex PCR assay. For the multiplex PCR, a mixture combining 60 forward primers for TCR Vbeta segments and 13 reverse primers for TCR Jbeta segments was used. The CDR3 region of rearranged TCR beta genes was amplified from genomic DNA with a multiplex PCR assay. Amplified TCR beta libraries were sequenced as 87-base-pair reads on the Illumina HiSeq System. In the authors' own workflow: In a later analysis, some 80 million unique TCR beta chains were counted across the 650 to 700 repertoires, and about 9.9 million of these chains were shared by at least two donors. Raw reads were error-corrected and collapsed into unique sequences with a nearest-neighbor algorithm that merged closely related sequences to remove PCR and sequencing errors. CDR3 sequences were aligned to IMGT reference sequences to assign V, D and J gene segments. For a sequence to be retained, at least a six-nucleotide match to both a V gene segment and a J gene segment was required. A rearrangement was called productive if the CDR3 had no stop codons and remained in frame with V and J, and every other rearrangement was called non-productive. CDR3 was defined according to IMGT convention as the region running from the second conserved V-encoded cysteine to the conserved J-encoded phenylalanine. The earlier analysis of roughly 590 of the donors excluded sequences that lacked an unambiguous match to a single V gene segment. In an earlier analysis of more than 500 of the donors, a V segment was called functional when productive rearrangements were above 56.7%, and segregating when the standard deviation between donors exceeded 5%. To diagnose cytomegalovirus status from the catalog of TCR beta chain sequences, a statistical classification framework was built. In a later analysis, TCR nucleotide sequences were compared against IMGT/GENE-DB human TR gene sequences so that V and J genes could be assigned. Using the TCRdist pipeline, a later analysis assigned CDR3 sequences along with most-parsimonious VDJ recombination scenarios. In a later analysis, each TCR beta chain was defined by its CDR3 amino acid sequence together with its V-gene family, and reads lacking a unique V-gene family were excluded. A later analysis removed 592 highly shared, low-generation-probability nucleotide sequences to deal with suspected cross-contamination and a sequencing artifact. In a later analysis, a clonal expansion index for each public chain was calculated from normalized within-repertoire ranks of inferred template counts. In a later analysis, generation probabilities were computed using a VDJ recombination model fitted to out-of-frame rearrangements, and the results were checked against IGoR. In a later analysis, TCR-TCR, TCR-HLA and TCR-CMV co-occurrence was scored with hypergeometric tests, and a repertoire-size bias correction was applied to TCR pairs. A later analysis estimated false discovery rates by permuting HLA or CMV assignments 20 times. In a later analysis, co-occurring TCRs were grouped using DBSCAN, and TCRdist sequence similarity was added for clustering within HLA-allele-positive subsets. For co-occurrence clustering, repertoires with fewer than 30,000 or more than 120,000 public chains were excluded, along with roughly 5 repertoires with anomalous nucleotide sharing. The source is immuneACCESS, and TCRdb retained only in-frame sequences with V and J called. Part of the clones is not carried over; for the studies checked, unresolved V genes explain less than half of this, and the remainder is unexplained. That table gives V, J and clone size, and the DNA gave D and trimming. The sample table lists 95,000 to 130,000 clones, about 59% of them with a count of one. The top ten clonotypes cover 8.5% to 9.5% of the sample.

The cohort consisted of 670 or so healthy bone marrow donors. At the time of sampling, every cohort member was nominally healthy, though immune exposures that went unrecorded were likely present. The donor was CMV seropositive and belonged to the group of some 290 seropositive cohort members. A peripheral blood sample was provided by each donor, and peripheral blood mononuclear cells were used for TCR beta sequencing. The Qiagen DNeasy Blood Extraction Kit was used to extract genomic DNA from the blood cell samples. The investigation overall reported the following: This cohort had only TCR beta chains sequenced, and the lack of alpha or paired-chain data limited which features could be detected. V-gene and J-gene trimming of TCR beta chains was associated with a missense DCLRE1C variant in a later genetic analysis, and the association was replicated in an independent cohort. The only immune exposure information available for the cohort was CMV serostatus. HLA typing was unavailable for some donors at each locus, so association tests used only the typed subset. In a later genetic analysis, fewer N-insertions in productive TCRs were reported among donors in an Asian-associated ancestry cluster than the roughly 710-donor mean. Presence/absence analyses assumed roughly uniform sequencing depth across donors, an assumption that may not hold. Most TCR sequences were seen in very few donors, while some public TCRs were found in many individuals. In a later analysis, TCR association rates were found to vary across HLA loci, with the most associated TCRs seen for DRB1 alleles and the fewest for HLA-C alleles. A later analysis found that HLA-associated TCR beta chains were more clonally expanded and had lower generation probabilities than equally common non-associated chains. The authors suggested that the approach could potentially be generalized to other disease states and immunological phenotypes. Several of the top co-occurrence clusters appeared to be linked to parvovirus B19, influenza, CMV and Epstein-Barr virus, according to a later analysis. Most CMV-associated TCR beta chains appeared to be HLA-restricted in a later analysis, and the HLA associations seemed to be driven largely by CMV exposure. A few of the identified cytomegalovirus-associated TCR beta chains were confirmed in vitro to be specific for cytomegalovirus antigens. A further reported finding was that TCR beta sequences accurately predicted the HLA-A and HLA-B alleles for most subjects in the first cohort. A cluster of highly shared sequence variants was judged likely to represent a technical artifact of the sequencing pipeline. The study gave a list of 150 to 200 TCR beta chains associated with cytomegalovirus. At a false discovery rate of 0.05, a later analysis linked 16,951 TCR beta sequences to specific HLA alleles. Broadly in line with IMGT annotations, most TCR beta V segments showed up in productive rearrangements about 87% or about 30% of the time in an earlier analysis of around 600 of the donors. Correlated functional status among segregating V segments might be attributable to linkage disequilibrium, but an unknown experimental factor could not be ruled out. The earlier analysis of about 600 of the donors excluded roughly 17 rarely observed V segments, including chromosome 9 orphons, because counts were too low. Strong co-occurrence of HLA alleles, especially DR and DQ, made assigning TCR associations to individual alleles difficult. The 87-base-pair reads could not distinguish some IMGT-functional V segments, including TRBV6-2 and TRBV6-3, so those segments were excluded. In both the original and validation cohorts, the classifier was reported to diagnose cytomegalovirus status with high specificity and sensitivity.

Recombination connected TRBV23-1 to TRBJ1-2, with TRBD1 as a weak D call on 5 bases. TRBV23-1 is filed as an ORF, its function uncertain. This TCR came from a woman aged 40 to 55 in good health and CMV-seropositive. Sequencing used PBMCs. The nucleotide sequence reads as follows: TGCGCCAGCAGTCACCCCCGGGACTTTTATGGCTACACCTTC. Translated, it reads CASSHPRDFYGYTF.